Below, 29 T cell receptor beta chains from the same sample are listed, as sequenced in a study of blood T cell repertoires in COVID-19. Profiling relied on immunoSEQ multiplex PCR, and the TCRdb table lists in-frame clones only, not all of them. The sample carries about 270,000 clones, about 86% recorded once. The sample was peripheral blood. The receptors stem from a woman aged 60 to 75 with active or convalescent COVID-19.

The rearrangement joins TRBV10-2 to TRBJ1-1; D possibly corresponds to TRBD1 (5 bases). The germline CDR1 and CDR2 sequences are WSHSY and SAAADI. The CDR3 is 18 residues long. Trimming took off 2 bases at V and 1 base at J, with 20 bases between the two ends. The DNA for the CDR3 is TGCGCCAGCAGTGAGGGGGCGGGGGGATCGAGGGCGAACACTGAAGCTTTCTTT. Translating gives CASSEGAGGSRANTEAFF.

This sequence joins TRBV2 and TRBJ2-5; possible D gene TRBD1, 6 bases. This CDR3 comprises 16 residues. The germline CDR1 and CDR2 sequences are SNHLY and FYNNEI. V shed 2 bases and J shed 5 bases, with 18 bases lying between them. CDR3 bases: TGTGCCAGCAGTGAATTGGGGTATTTGGGGGCTGAGACCCAGTACTTC. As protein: CASSELGYLGAETQYF.

The CDR3 DNA is TGTGCCAGCACCCCGCGGGCCAATGGTGAAAAACTGTTTTTT. This encodes CASTPRANGEKLFF. This rearrangement joins TRBV7-2 to TRBJ1-4; D gene ambiguous. Looked up from germline, CDR1 is SGHTA and CDR2 is FQGNSA. The germline V and J ends were trimmed by 7 bases and 7 bases, with 16 bases remaining between them. This CDR3 comprises 14 residues.

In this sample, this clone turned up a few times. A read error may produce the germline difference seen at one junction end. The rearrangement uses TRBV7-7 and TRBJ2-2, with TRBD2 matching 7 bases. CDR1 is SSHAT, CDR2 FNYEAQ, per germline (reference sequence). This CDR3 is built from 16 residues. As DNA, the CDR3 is TGTGCTAGCAGCCAGAGACTAGCCTCGAACACCGGGGAGCTGTTTTTT. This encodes CASSQRLASNTGELFF.

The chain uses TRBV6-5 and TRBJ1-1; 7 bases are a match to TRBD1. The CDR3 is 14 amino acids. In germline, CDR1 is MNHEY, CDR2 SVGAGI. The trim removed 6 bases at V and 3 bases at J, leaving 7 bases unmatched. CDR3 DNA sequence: TGTGCCAGCAGGCGACAGGGAGAGCACACTGAAGCTTTCTTT. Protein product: CASRRQGEHTEAFF.

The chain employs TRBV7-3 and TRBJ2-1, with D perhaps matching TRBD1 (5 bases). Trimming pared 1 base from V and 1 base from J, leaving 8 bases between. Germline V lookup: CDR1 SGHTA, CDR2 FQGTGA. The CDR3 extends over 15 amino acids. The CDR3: CASSLMQGSYNEQFF. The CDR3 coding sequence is TGTGCCAGCAGCTTAATGCAGGGTTCCTACAATGAGCAGTTCTTC.

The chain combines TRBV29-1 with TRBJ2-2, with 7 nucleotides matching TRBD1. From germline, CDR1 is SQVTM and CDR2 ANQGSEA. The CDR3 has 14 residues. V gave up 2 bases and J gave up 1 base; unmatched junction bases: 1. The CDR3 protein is CSVEQGENTGELFF. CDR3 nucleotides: TGCAGCGTTGAACAGGGGGAGAACACCGGGGAGCTGTTTTTT.

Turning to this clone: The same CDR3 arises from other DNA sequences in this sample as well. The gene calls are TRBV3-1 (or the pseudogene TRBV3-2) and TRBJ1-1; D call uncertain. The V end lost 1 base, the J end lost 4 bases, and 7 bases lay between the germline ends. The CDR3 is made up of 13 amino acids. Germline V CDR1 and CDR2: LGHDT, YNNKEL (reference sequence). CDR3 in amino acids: CASSQGGGTEAFF. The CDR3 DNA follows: TGTGCCAGCAGCCAAGGGGGAGGCACTGAAGCTTTCTTT.

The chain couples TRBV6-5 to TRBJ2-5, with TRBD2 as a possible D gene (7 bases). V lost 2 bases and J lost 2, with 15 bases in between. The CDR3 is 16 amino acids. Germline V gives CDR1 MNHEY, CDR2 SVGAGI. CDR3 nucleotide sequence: TGTGCCAGCAGTTACGGGTGGGGGGGCCTTCAAGAGACCCAGTACTTC. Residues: CASSYGWGGLQETQYF.

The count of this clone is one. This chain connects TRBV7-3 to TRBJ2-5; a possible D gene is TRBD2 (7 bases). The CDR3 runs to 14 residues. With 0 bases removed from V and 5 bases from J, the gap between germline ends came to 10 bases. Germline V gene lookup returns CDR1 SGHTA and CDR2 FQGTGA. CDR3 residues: CASSLTRGAETQYF. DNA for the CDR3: TGTGCCAGCAGCTTAACTCGGGGGGCGGAGACCCAGTACTTC.

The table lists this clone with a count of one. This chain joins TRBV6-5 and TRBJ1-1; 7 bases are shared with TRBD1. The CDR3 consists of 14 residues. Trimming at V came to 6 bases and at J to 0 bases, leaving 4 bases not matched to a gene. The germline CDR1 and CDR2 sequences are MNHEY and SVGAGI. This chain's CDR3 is CASRRTGLNTEAFF. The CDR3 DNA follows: TGTGCCAGCAGGCGGACAGGACTGAACACTGAAGCTTTCTTT.

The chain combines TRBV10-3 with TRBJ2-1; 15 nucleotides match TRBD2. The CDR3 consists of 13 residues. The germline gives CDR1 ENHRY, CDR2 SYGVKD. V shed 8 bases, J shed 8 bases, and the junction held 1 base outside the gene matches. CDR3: CAIRTSGGDEQFF. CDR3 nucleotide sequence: TGTGCCATCCGGACTAGCGGGGGGGATGAGCAGTTCTTC.

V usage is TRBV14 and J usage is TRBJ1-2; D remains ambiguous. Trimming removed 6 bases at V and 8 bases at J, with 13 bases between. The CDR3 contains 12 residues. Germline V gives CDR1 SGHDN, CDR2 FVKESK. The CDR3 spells CASRHGYGGYTF. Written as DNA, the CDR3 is TGTGCCAGCAGACACGGCTACGGGGGCTACACCTTC.

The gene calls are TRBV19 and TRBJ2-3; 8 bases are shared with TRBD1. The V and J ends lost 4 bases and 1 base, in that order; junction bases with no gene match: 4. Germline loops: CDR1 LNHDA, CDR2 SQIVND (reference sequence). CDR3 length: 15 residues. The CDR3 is CASSTTGEGTDTQYF. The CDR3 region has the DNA TGTGCCAGTAGTACGACAGGGGAGGGCACAGATACGCAGTATTTT.

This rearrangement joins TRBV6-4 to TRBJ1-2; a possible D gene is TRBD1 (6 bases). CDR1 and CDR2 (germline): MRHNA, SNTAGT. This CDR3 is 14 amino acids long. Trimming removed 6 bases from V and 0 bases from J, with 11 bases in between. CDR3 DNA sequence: TGTGCCAGCAGCGCCGGACAGACTAACTATGGCTACACCTTC. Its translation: CASSAGQTNYGYTF.

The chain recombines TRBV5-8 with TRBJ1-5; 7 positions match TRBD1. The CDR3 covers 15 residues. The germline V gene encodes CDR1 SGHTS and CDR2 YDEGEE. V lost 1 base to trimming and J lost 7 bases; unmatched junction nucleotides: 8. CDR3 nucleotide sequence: TGTGCCAGCAGCTTGCGGCGGGCAGGGGGACAGCCCCAGCATTTT. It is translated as CASSLRRAGGQPQHF.

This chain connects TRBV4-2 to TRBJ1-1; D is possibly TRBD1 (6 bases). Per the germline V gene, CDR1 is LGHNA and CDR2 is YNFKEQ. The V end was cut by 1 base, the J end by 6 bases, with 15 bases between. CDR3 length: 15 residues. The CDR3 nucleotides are TGTGCCAGCAGCCAAGTGACCCACAGGGCCGCTGAAGCTTTCTTT. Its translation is CASSQVTHRAAEAFF.

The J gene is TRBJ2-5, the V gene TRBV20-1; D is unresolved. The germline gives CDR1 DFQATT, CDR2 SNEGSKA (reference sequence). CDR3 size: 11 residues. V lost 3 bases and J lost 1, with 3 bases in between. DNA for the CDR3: TGCAGTGCTAGTCTCCAAGAGACCCAGTACTTC. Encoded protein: CSASLQETQYF.

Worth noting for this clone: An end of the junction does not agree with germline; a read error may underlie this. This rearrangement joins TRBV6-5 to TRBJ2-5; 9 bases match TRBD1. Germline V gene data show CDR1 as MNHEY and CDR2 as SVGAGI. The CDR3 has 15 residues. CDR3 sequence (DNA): TGTGCCAGCAGACTGGGACAGGGAAACCACGAGACCCAGTACTTC. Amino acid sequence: CASRLGQGNHETQYF.

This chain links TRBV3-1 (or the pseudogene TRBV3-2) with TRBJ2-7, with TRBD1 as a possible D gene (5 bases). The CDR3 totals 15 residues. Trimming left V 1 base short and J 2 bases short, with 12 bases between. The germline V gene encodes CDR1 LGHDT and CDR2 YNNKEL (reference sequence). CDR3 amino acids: CASSQVGARTYEQYF. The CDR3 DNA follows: TGTGCCAGCAGCCAAGTAGGGGCCCGAACCTACGAGCAGTACTTC.

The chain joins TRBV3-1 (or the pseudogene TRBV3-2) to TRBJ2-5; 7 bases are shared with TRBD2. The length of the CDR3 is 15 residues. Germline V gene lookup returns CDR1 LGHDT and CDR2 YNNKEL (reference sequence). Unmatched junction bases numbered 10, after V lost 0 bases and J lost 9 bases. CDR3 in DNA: TGTGCCAGCAGCCAAGATGGAAGCGGGGCGGGGGCCCAGTACTTC. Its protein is CASSQDGSGAGAQYF.

CDR3: CSVRSTGGRAAFF. The CDR3 DNA sequence: TGCAGCGTTCGGAGTACAGGGGGGAGGGCAGCTTTCTTT. This chain joins TRBV29-1 and TRBJ1-1; the match to TRBD1 covers 8 bases. Germline V gene lookup returns CDR1 SQVTM and CDR2 ANQGSEA. This CDR3 region has 13 residues. V lost 5 bases, J lost 10 bases, and 12 bases stayed unmatched.

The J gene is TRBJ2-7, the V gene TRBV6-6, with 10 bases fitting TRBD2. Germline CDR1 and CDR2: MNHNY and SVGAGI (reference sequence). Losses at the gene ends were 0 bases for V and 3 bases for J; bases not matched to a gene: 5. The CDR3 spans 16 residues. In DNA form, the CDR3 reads TGTGCCAGCAGTTACTCTTCCAGCGGGGGGGTCTACGAGCAGTACTTC. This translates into CASSYSSSGGVYEQYF.

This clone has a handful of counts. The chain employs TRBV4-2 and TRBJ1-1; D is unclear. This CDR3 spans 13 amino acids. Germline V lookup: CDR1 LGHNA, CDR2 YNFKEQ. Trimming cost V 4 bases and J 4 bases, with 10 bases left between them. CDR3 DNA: TGTGCCAGCAGCCCTAGTTCGGGCACTGAAGCTTTCTTT. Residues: CASSPSSGTEAFF.

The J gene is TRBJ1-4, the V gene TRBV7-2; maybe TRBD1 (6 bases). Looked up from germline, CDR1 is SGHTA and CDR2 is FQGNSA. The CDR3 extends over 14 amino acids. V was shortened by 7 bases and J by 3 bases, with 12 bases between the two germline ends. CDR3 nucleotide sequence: TGTGCCAGCACAACAGGGACGGCTAATGAAAAACTGTTTTTT. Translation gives CASTTGTANEKLFF.

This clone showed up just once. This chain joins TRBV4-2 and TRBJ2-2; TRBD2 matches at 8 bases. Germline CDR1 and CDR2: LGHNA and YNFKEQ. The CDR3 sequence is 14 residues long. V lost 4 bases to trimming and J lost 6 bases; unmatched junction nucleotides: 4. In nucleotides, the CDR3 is TGTGCCAGCAGCCCCGGACTAGCCGCCGGGGAGCTGTTTTTT. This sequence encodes CASSPGLAAGELFF.

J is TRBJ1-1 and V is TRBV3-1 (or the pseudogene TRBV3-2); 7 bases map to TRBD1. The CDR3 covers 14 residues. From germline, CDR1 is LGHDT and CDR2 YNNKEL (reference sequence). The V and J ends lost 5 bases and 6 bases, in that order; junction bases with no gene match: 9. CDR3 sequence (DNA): TGTGCCAGCAGCTCCCGGGACAGTGCGCCTGAAGCTTTCTTT. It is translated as CASSSRDSAPEAFF.

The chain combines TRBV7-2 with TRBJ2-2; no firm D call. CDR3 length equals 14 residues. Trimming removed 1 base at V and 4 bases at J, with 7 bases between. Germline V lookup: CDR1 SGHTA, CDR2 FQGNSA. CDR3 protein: CASSLGPGTGELFF. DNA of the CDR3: TGTGCCAGCAGCTTAGGGCCAGGCACCGGGGAGCTGTTTTTT.

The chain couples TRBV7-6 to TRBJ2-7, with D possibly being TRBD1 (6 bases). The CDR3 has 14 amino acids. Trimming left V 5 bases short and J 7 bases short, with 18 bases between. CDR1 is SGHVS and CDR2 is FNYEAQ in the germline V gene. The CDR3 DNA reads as TGTGCCAGCAGCCCCCGAGGCCAGGGGTGGGAGCAGTACTTC. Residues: CASSPRGQGWEQYF.